Below, 2 T cell receptor beta chains from the same sample are listed, as sequenced in a study of CD8 T cells in Susac syndrome. RNA in amounts of roughly 0.5 to 1 ug was reverse transcribed with random hexamers. TCRdb reprocessed the immunoSEQ multiplex PCR reads with MiXCR, giving one entry per CDR3 protein. The sample holds about 240,000 distinct CDR3 sequences, roughly 95% seen once. Specimen: CD4+ T cells from PBMCs. The receptors stem from a human donor with Susac syndrome.

This clonotype was seen only once. The rearrangement uses TRBV29-1 and TRBJ2-7, with D perhaps matching TRBD2 (5 bases). Germline V gives CDR1 SQVTM, CDR2 ANQGSEA. Trimming stripped 6 bases from V and 0 bases from J, with 9 bases between. The CDR3 totals 12 residues. CDR3 nucleotides: TGCAGCGTCTGGGAGAGCTCCTACGAGCAGTACTTC. Translated: CSVWESSYEQYF.

The rearrangement links TRBV15 to TRBJ2-5, with D unclear. Trimming took 0 bases from V and 4 from J, leaving 12 bases between them. Germline loops: CDR1 LNHNV, CDR2 YYDKDF (reference sequence). This CDR3 comprises 15 residues. The CDR3 DNA is TGTGCCACCAGCAGAGAAGATAGCAGCGTAGAGACCCAGTACTTC. Translating it yields CATSREDSSVETQYF.